The 10 T cell receptor beta chains in this list originate from one sample, sequenced in a study of T cells expressing NK-cell markers. TCRdb reprocessed the 5' RACE reads and reports one entry per CDR3 protein, with no DNA. The sample has about 430,000 distinct CDR3 sequences. The sequencing sample was made of blood T cells: a sorted CD56 or NKG2C T cell subset, CD4+ or CD8+ T cells, or bulk PBMC T cells (not recorded which). Source of these receptors: a woman in her forties or fifties in good health.

V is TRBV4-1 and J is TRBJ2-3; TCRdb outputs TRBD2, but without DNA this stays unchecked. The CDR3 spans 16 residues. CDR1 MGHRA and CDR2 YSYEKL come from the germline V gene. The CDR3 is CASSPASWRETDTQYF.

The chain combines TRBV5-1 with TRBJ2-6. CDR1 and CDR2 (germline): SGHRS, YFSETQ. CDR3 length: 15 amino acids. The chain's CDR3 is CASSPGRTGANVLTF.

This chain joins TRBV5-1 and TRBJ1-3; TCRdb outputs TRBD1, but without DNA this stays unchecked. This CDR3 is built from 16 residues. CDR1 and CDR2 from the germline V gene are SGHRS and YFSETQ. The CDR3 region is CASSLRPGESGNTIYF.

This chain joins TRBV29-1 and TRBJ2-2. Germline lookup yields CDR1 SQVTM and CDR2 ANQGSEA. The CDR3 loop spans 14 amino acids. The CDR3 region is CSVGDRWSTGELFF.

This CDR3 reads CASSFSLNEKLFF. This chain connects TRBV6-5 to TRBJ1-4. From germline, CDR1 is MNHEY and CDR2 SVGAGI. This CDR3 spans 13 amino acids.

The chain has TRBV29-1 and TRBJ2-2; checking the TCRdb D call of TRBD1 is not possible without DNA. The CDR3 covers 14 residues. CDR1 is SQVTM and CDR2 is ANQGSEA in the germline V gene. The CDR3 here is CSVPTDRNTGELFF.

The genes are TRBV9 and TRBJ1-3. This CDR3 region has 16 residues. Germline V gene sequence: CDR1 SGDLS, CDR2 YYNGEE. The CDR3 is CASSVEGGRFGNTIYF.

The V and J genes are TRBV6-5 and TRBJ1-6; TCRdb's D gene call, TRBD1, goes unchecked for lack of DNA. Germline V gives CDR1 MNHEY, CDR2 SVGAGI. CDR3 size: 13 residues. This chain's CDR3 is CASIITRDSPLHF.

The chain links TRBV10-3 to TRBJ2-7; TCRdb's D gene call, TRBD1, goes unchecked for lack of DNA. Germline V gives CDR1 ENHRY, CDR2 SYGVKD. There are 13 residues in the CDR3. CDR3 sequence reads: CAISESIRDEQYF.

The J gene is TRBJ2-3, the V gene TRBV7-8; TCRdb's D gene call, TRBD1, goes unchecked for lack of DNA. The germline gives CDR1 SGHVS, CDR2 FQNEAQ. The CDR3 loop spans 16 amino acids. CDR3 amino acids: CASSLDRQSSTDTQYF.